This T cell receptor beta chain was identified in a study of beta chain bispecific antibodies for T cell cancers. Study results and limitations: The leukemia cells, rather than normal T cells, gave most of the targeted TRBV signal.

Either OKT3 anti-CD3 antibody or CD3/CD28 beads expanded T cells from blood mononuclear cells over about three days. Trimming stripped 5 bases from V and 6 bases from J, with 13 bases between. The germline CDR1 and CDR2 sequences are SGHTA and FQGTGA. The CDR3 runs to 14 residues. Using its own MiXCR run on the 5' RACE reads, TCRdb lists one record per CDR3 protein. The table lists about 18,000 distinct CDR3 sequences, about 2.2% of them singletons. This clonotype was seen many times. What it recognizes is unknown. The sample consisted of healthy donor T cells cultured with leukemia cells. The genes are TRBV7-3 and TRBJ2-2; D ambiguous. This clonotype was sampled from a human donor in good health. Some clones in this sample may be carry-over from other donors' samples. The CDR3 region is CASSPGPAAGELFF. The DNA of the CDR3 is TGTGCCAGCAGCCCCGGGCCCGCCGCCGGGGAGCTGTTTTTT. The whole variable domain, remainder taken from reference TRBV7-3 and TRBJ2-2, is GAGVSQTPSNKVTEKGKYVELRCDPISGHTALYWYRQSLGQGPEFLIYFQGTGAADDSGLPNDRFFAVRPEGSVSTLKIQRTERGDSAVYLCASSPGPAAGELFFGEGSRLTVL.